The 27 T cell receptor beta chains reported below all come from one sample, sequenced in a study of shared clonotypes between healthy human individuals. TCRdb's copy holds only in-frame clones and misses some; the assay was immunoSEQ multiplex PCR. The sample includes over a million clones, around 78% seen only once; the top ten take 0.61%. The specimen sequenced was memory CD4+ T cells from PBMCs. Subset here: CD45RA-negative fraction. These TCRs come from a man between 18 and 29 years old in good health. Some clones in this sample may be carry-over from other donors' samples.

This clone was recorded once. For the CDR3, the DNA is TGTGCCAGCTCACCACAGGGGGAAGGGGACGGCTACACCTTC. Amino acid sequence: CASSPQGEGDGYTF. V gene TRBV18 combines with J gene TRBJ1-2; the D gene is possibly TRBD1 (6 bases). The CDR3 has 14 amino acids. V dropped 1 base and J dropped 8 bases, with 14 bases sitting between them. Germline CDR1 and CDR2: KGHSH and LQKENI.

The chain carries TRBV7-2 and TRBJ2-7; 9 bases fit TRBD2. Trimming at V came to 1 base and at J to 6 bases, leaving 4 bases not matched to a gene. CDR3 length equals 14 residues. Germline lookup yields CDR1 SGHTA and CDR2 FQGNSA. Written as DNA, the CDR3 is TGTGCCAGCAGCTTAGTTTGGACTAGCGTCGAGCAGTACTTC. This translates into CASSLVWTSVEQYF.

As to this clone: The junction does not match germline at one end; this may be a read error. The chain has TRBV2 and TRBJ1-2; D ambiguous. Germline CDR1 is SNHLY and CDR2 is FYNNEI. This CDR3 spans 14 amino acids. DNA of the CDR3: TGTGCCAGCAGTGTAACGATGGCCCAGGTTGAGGTTGCCTTC. Amino acids: CASSVTMAQVEVAF.

V is TRBV7-2 and J is TRBJ2-2, with D possibly being TRBD1 or TRBD2 (5 bases each). CDR1 SGHTA and CDR2 FQGNSA come from the germline V gene. This CDR3 contains 15 residues. The germline V and J ends were trimmed by 5 bases and 3 bases, with 13 bases remaining between them. CDR3 nucleotides: TGTGCCAGCAGCCCCCAGGGACGGGACACCGGGGAGCTGTTTTTT. Translation gives CASSPQGRDTGELFF.

Details on this clone: Other DNA sequences in this sample translate to the same CDR3. This chain uses TRBV7-2 with TRBJ1-1; the D gene is possibly TRBD1 (6 bases). This CDR3 has 15 amino acids. With 1 base removed from V and 0 bases from J, the gap between germline ends came to 9 bases. Germline lookup yields CDR1 SGHTA and CDR2 FQGNSA. The DNA of the CDR3 is TGTGCCAGCAGCTTAGGCGGGGGCTTGAACACTGAAGCTTTCTTT. This sequence encodes CASSLGGGLNTEAFF.

Concerning this clone itself: This sample also contains other DNA sequences that code for the same CDR3. The chain carries TRBV2 and TRBJ2-7; possibly TRBD1 for D (5 bases). Germline V gene data show CDR1 as SNHLY and CDR2 as FYNNEI. Trimming removed 4 bases from V and 4 bases from J, with 8 bases in between. The CDR3 is 12 amino acids. CDR3 sequence: CASSGQGYEQYF. CDR3 DNA sequence: TGTGCCAGCAGTGGTCAGGGATACGAGCAGTACTTC.

V gene TRBV30 combines with J gene TRBJ2-5; 11 bases agree with TRBD2. CDR1 GTSNPN and CDR2 SVGIG come from the germline V gene (reference sequence). This CDR3 has 16 amino acids. Trimming at V came to 3 bases and at J to 7 bases, leaving 13 bases not matched to a gene. In nucleotides, the CDR3 is TGTGCCTGGAGGAGGACTAGCGGGTCCCCCTCGGGGACCCAGTACTTC. It specifies CAWRRTSGSPSGTQYF.

The rearrangement joins TRBV6-5 to TRBJ1-6; 9 bases fit TRBD1. The V gene's germline CDR1 is MNHEY and CDR2 SVGAGI. Trimming cost V 6 bases and J 6 bases; bases outside gene matches: 3. The CDR3 covers 14 residues. CDR3 coding DNA: TGTGCCAGCAGACCGACAGGGGGTAATTCACCCCTCCACTTT. It codes for CASRPTGGNSPLHF.

V and J are TRBV4-1 and TRBJ1-2; no clear D gene. The CDR3 has 14 amino acids. With 0 bases removed from V and 4 bases from J, the gap between germline ends came to 9 bases. CDR1 and CDR2 from the germline V gene are MGHRA and YSYEKL. The CDR3, as DNA: TGCGCCAGCAGCCAAGAGGAGGATATCTATGGCTACACCTTC. Amino acids: CASSQEEDIYGYTF.

This clone was found once. The chain combines TRBV4-2 with TRBJ2-1, with 11 bases that match TRBD2. V lost 1 base and J lost 3; bases outside the gene matches: 11. CDR3 length equals 19 residues. Germline values: CDR1 LGHNA, CDR2 YNFKEQ. The CDR3 sequence is CASSQVSGLAGGNYNEQFF. CDR3 DNA: TGTGCCAGCAGCCAAGTTTCAGGGCTAGCGGGAGGTAACTACAATGAGCAGTTCTTC.

CDR3 sequence: CASSRDPRNTGELFF. The CDR3 bases are TGTGCCAGCAGCCGGGACCCACGGAACACCGGGGAGCTGTTTTTT. The chain combines TRBV5-6 with TRBJ2-2; the D gene could be TRBD1 or TRBD2 (5 bases each). V gave up 4 bases and J gave up 1 base, with 11 bases separating them. The CDR3 consists of 15 residues. Germline CDR1 SGHDT, CDR2 YYEEEE.

The chain recombines TRBV2 with TRBJ2-5, with TRBD2 matching over 12 bases. The CDR3 is 15 residues long. Germline loops: CDR1 SNHLY, CDR2 FYNNEI. After removal of 7 bases from V and 5 bases from J, the junction contained 8 bases not matched to a gene. CDR3: CASTLAGGPVETQYF. The CDR3 DNA reads TGTGCCAGCACTCTAGCGGGAGGGCCGGTGGAGACCCAGTACTTC. The variable domain in full, completed from reference TRBV2 and TRBJ2-5, reads EPEVTQTPSHQVTQMGQEVILRCVPISNHLYFYWYRQILGQKVEFLVSFYNNEISEKSEIFDDQFSVERPDGSNFTLKIRSTKLEDSAMYFCASTLAGGPVETQYFGPGTRLLVL.

This clone was counted between two and nine times. The chain employs TRBV29-1 and TRBJ2-1, with TRBD2 identical over 15 bases. The J segment lost 9 bases and the V segment lost 3 bases, leaving 3 bases of the junction unmatched. Germline loops: CDR1 SQVTM, CDR2 ANQGSEA. This CDR3 has 14 amino acids. Written as DNA, the CDR3 is TGCAGCGTTGATGGACTAGCGGGAGGGTTTGAGCAGTTCTTC. Its translation: CSVDGLAGGFEQFF.

The CDR3 DNA sequence: TGTGCCAGCAGCTTCTCCTCCCACTATGGCTACACCTTC. Amino acid sequence: CASSFSSHYGYTF. This sequence joins TRBV7-2 and TRBJ1-2; D ambiguous. The V gene's germline CDR1 is SGHTA and CDR2 FQGNSA. Trimming left V 3 bases short and J 3 bases short, with 8 bases between. There are 13 residues in the CDR3.

This clone was observed a handful of times. The chain employs TRBV10-2 and TRBJ2-2; the D gene is possibly TRBD2 (5 bases). Germline assignment: CDR1 WSHSY and CDR2 SAAADI. V dropped 10 bases and J dropped 4 bases, with 13 bases sitting between them. The CDR3 loop spans 13 amino acids. CDR3 in amino acids: CATSNLATGELFF. DNA of the CDR3: TGCGCCACCAGCAATCTAGCCACCGGGGAGCTGTTTTTT.

V gene TRBV4-2 combines with J gene TRBJ2-1; D remains unclear. V was shortened by 4 bases and J by 2 bases, with 9 bases between the two germline ends. Per germline, CDR1 LGHNA and CDR2 YNFKEQ. The CDR3 consists of 14 residues. The CDR3 loop is CASSLEFAYNEQFF. The CDR3 DNA follows: TGTGCCAGCAGCCTCGAGTTCGCCTACAATGAGCAGTTCTTC.

The chain is built from TRBV28 and TRBJ1-5; D perhaps matches TRBD1 (6 bases). Between the trimmed V and J ends, which lost 6 bases and 4 bases, there was a span of 10 bases. The CDR3 length is 13 residues. CDR1 and CDR2 (germline): MDHEN, SYDVKM. CDR3 in amino acids: CASRLDRNQPQHF. In DNA form, the CDR3 reads TGTGCCAGCAGGTTAGACAGGAATCAGCCCCAGCATTTT.

Turning to this clone: Additional DNA sequences in this sample encode the identical CDR3. This rearrangement joins TRBV2 to TRBJ2-5; D ambiguous. With 5 bases removed from V and 5 bases from J, the gap between germline ends came to 6 bases. The CDR3 loop spans 11 amino acids. Germline CDR1 SNHLY, CDR2 FYNNEI. CDR3 amino acids: CASSLGETQYF. CDR3 DNA: TGTGCCAGCAGTCTCGGGGAGACCCAGTACTTC. The full variable domain, in which reference TRBV2 and TRBJ2-5 provide the parts outside the CDR3, is EPEVTQTPSHQVTQMGQEVILRCVPISNHLYFYWYRQILGQKVEFLVSFYNNEISEKSEIFDDQFSVERPDGSNFTLKIRSTKLEDSAMYFCASSLGETQYFGPGTRLLVL.

The chain combines TRBV6-4 with TRBJ2-2; 12 nucleotides align to TRBD1. The CDR3 contains 17 residues. Germline V gene lookup returns CDR1 MRHNA and CDR2 SNTAGT. The V and J ends lost 6 bases and 5 bases, in that order; junction bases with no gene match: 10. The CDR3 protein is CASSSGTGGARTGELFF. As DNA, the CDR3 is TGTGCCAGCAGCTCCGGGACAGGGGGCGCAAGAACCGGGGAGCTGTTTTTT.

The chain uses TRBV5-4 and TRBJ2-7, with D possibly TRBD2 on 5 matching bases. Trimming cost V 2 bases and J 6 bases, with 21 bases left between them. Germline CDR1 reads SGHNT; CDR2 reads YYREEE (reference sequence). The CDR3 is 16 residues long. DNA for the CDR3: TGTGCCAGCAGCTTATCCCAACTGGGGAGAAAGGGCGAGCAGTACTTC. It codes for CASSLSQLGRKGEQYF.

This clone has a handful of counts. The chain couples TRBV28 to TRBJ1-1; no clear D. The CDR3 loop spans 12 amino acids. From germline, CDR1 is MDHEN and CDR2 SYDVKM. The ends were cut back, 5 bases at V and 6 bases at J, with 10 bases in the middle. CDR3 amino acids: CASSPAEAEAFF. In DNA form, the CDR3 reads TGTGCCAGCAGTCCCGCAGAGGCTGAAGCTTTCTTT.

The V and J genes are TRBV7-8 and TRBJ2-4; D is possibly TRBD2 (5 bases). CDR3 size: 18 residues. The V gene lost 4 bases and the J gene lost 0 bases, with 19 bases spanning the gap. Germline loops: CDR1 SGHVS, CDR2 FQNEAQ. CDR3 loop: CASSSDFSGILAKNIQYF. In DNA form, the CDR3 reads TGTGCCAGCAGCTCCGACTTCTCCGGGATACTAGCCAAAAACATTCAGTACTTC. The full variable domain, its missing parts supplied by reference TRBV7-8 and TRBJ2-4, is GAGVSQSPRYKVAKRGQDVALRCDPISGHVSLFWYQQALGQGPEFLTYFQNEAQLDKSGLPSDRFFAERPEGSVSTLKIQRTQQEDSAVYLCASSSDFSGILAKNIQYFGAGTRLSVL.

The table lists this clone with a few counts. V and J are TRBV27 and TRBJ1-2; the D gene is possibly TRBD1 (5 bases). Per the germline V gene, CDR1 is MNHEY and CDR2 is SMNVEV (reference sequence). V was cut by 5 bases and J by 2 bases, with 9 bases left in between. This CDR3 is built from 13 residues. The CDR3: CASSPQENYGYTF. Here the CDR3 DNA reads TGTGCCAGCAGTCCACAGGAAAACTATGGCTACACCTTC.

The V gene is TRBV7-2, the J gene TRBJ2-7; the D call may be TRBD1 or TRBD2 (5 bases each). CDR1 is SGHTA and CDR2 is FQGNSA in the germline V gene. The V end was cut by 2 bases, the J end by 6 bases, with 11 bases between. The CDR3 has 13 residues. In nucleotides, the CDR3 is TGTGCCAGCAGCTTAACGGGGACGGGCGAGCAGTACTTC. Protein product: CASSLTGTGEQYF.

This clone was found a few times. The rearrangement joins TRBV6-1 to TRBJ1-1, with 7 bases aligning to TRBD1. V was clipped by 8 bases and J by 4 bases; unmatched bases: 10. Germline-derived CDR1 and CDR2 are MNHNS and SASEGT. The CDR3 contains 14 residues. DNA for the CDR3: TGTGCCAGCCAGAAAAGACAGGGAAGCACTGAAGCTTTCTTT. Amino acid sequence: CASQKRQGSTEAFF.

In regard to this clone: This CDR3 is also generated by other DNA sequences in the sample. The chain has TRBV10-3 and TRBJ1-5, with D perhaps TRBD1 (5 bases). The V and J ends lost 0 bases and 0 bases respectively, with 6 bases between them. Per germline, CDR1 ENHRY and CDR2 SYGVKD. The CDR3 spans 15 residues. CDR3 sequence (DNA): TGTGCCATCAGTGAGTCGGGGGATAGCAATCAGCCCCAGCATTTT. This sequence encodes CAISESGDSNQPQHF.

V gene TRBV19 combines with J gene TRBJ1-4; D gene unclear. V was trimmed by 2 bases and J by 7 bases, leaving 14 bases between them. Germline assignment: CDR1 LNHDA and CDR2 SQIVND (reference sequence). The CDR3 is 15 amino acids. DNA of the CDR3: TGTGCCAGTAGTATAACCTCAGGAGTTGGTGAAAAACTGTTTTTT. Translation gives CASSITSGVGEKLFF.